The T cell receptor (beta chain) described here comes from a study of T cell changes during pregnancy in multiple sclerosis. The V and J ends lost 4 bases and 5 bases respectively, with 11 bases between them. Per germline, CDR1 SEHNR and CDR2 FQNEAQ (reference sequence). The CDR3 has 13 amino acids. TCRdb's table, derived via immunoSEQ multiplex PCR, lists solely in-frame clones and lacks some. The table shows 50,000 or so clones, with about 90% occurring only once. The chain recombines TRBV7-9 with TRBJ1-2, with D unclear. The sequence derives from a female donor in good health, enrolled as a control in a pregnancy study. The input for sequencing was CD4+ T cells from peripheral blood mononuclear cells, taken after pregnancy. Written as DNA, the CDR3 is TGTGCCAGCAGCTCGGAGGGCAGGTATGGCTACACCTTC. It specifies CASSSEGRYGYTF.